The present entry profiles one TCR beta chain with its context. This receptor's antigen is unknown. Nothing much larger sits one base from this clone, and base qualities are not available. The instrument given in TCRdb is Illumina HiSeq 2500. TCR beta libraries were prepared by quantitative 5'-RACE with molecular barcodes. In the authors' own workflow: A new computational method, built on a probabilistic model of VDJ rearrangement, was used to identify disease-linked TCR variants. The public reads were reprocessed in TCRdb via fastp at Q25 and MiXCR, keeping in-frame beta chains. Entries are consolidated by CDR3 protein sequence, retaining the most common genes and DNA. TCRdb, not the original authors, processed these V and J calls. The sample table contains some 840,000 distinct CDR3 sequences; only one count was recorded for about 11% of them. 0.45% to 0.6% of the sample is held by the ten biggest clonotypes.

These data come from a study of CD8 T cells in ankylosing spondylitis (dated by TCRdb to 2015 to 2018). Broadly, across the study: T cell receptor beta repertoires were profiled in healthy donors and ankylosing spondylitis patients so that disease-linked TCR variants could be found. Peripheral blood samples were taken, and synovial fluid was additionally collected from ankylosing spondylitis patients. The full study cohort comprised about 24 ankylosing spondylitis patients and 85 to 120 healthy donors.

Reading from cysteine to phenylalanine, the CDR3 counts 16 amino acids. The kept DNA is CDR3 alone, 48 bases in frame from the first base. Overall results and qualifications from the work: Some motif variants had previously been reported in the synovial fluid and blood of reactive arthritis patients, which suggests shared mechanisms of disease initiation. A TCR beta motif of several highly homologous amino acid variants appeared characteristic of blood from ankylosing spondylitis patients. The disease-linked clones had a CD8+ phenotype and were found at relatively low frequencies in peripheral blood. The disease-linked clones were reported as significantly enriched in matched synovial fluid samples from ankylosing spondylitis patients.

What was sequenced was blood, either unsorted or a sorted T cell fraction (not recorded which). The rearranged segments are TRBV21-1 and TRBJ2-1; the table's D call, TRBD1, has no DNA check behind it. TRBV21-1 is a documented pseudogene. The sequence derives from a male donor with ankylosing spondylitis. The CDR3 region reads CASSKGDIRGYNEQFF. The DNA sequence is given as TGTGCCAGCAGCAAAGGGGACATAAGGGGATACAATGAGCAGTTCTTC.